This T cell receptor beta chain was obtained from a study of blood T cell repertoires in COVID-19. Background on the study: From the United States, Italy and Spain came samples of acute and convalescent COVID-19. T cells, B-cell-depleted T cells, or PBMCs provided the cDNA or gDNA that served as material.

Germline CDR1 is KGHSH and CDR2 is LQKENI. Trimming removed 6 bases from V and 3 bases from J; junction bases left unmatched: 12. This CDR3 has 17 amino acids. Original methodology: Amplification with reference gene primers provided the estimates of nucleated cell counts. Produced via immunoSEQ multiplex PCR; TCRdb's table is partial and in-frame only. That table furnishes V, J and clone size, whereas the DNA furnished D and trimming. The repertoire consists of about 220,000 clones, with roughly 85% occurring once and the leading ten covering 3% to 4.5%. The TCR comes from a woman older than 75 with acute or convalescent COVID-19. Material for sequencing was peripheral blood. The gene calls are TRBV18 and TRBJ1-2; 11 nucleotides align to TRBD1. CDR3 loop: CASSITGTGGRDYGYTF. CDR3 coding DNA: TGTGCCAGCTCTATAACCGGGACAGGGGGTCGCGACTATGGCTACACCTTC.